The entry that follows covers one T cell receptor (beta chain) sequence. The antigen remains unidentified. Germline is not matched at one junction end, which may reflect a read error. The data stem from a study of T-cell memory formation after mild COVID-19. On the study more broadly: TCR clustering was largely donor specific. Study-wide findings and caveats: Later expanders leaned toward CD4+, whereas clones contracting from day 15 to 85 were balanced CD4/CD8. Certain responding clones were present in pre-infection memory, suggesting participation of cross-reactive memory. Most CD4+ clones that shrank were in CM and EM, while CD8+ ones turned up in EMRA.

MiXCR, run by TCRdb on the 5' RACE reads, gives a single entry per CDR3 protein. The data hold about 440,000 distinct CDR3 sequences, with over 15% observed a single time. The V gene's germline CDR1 is LNHDA and CDR2 SQIVND (reference sequence). The CDR3 has 12 residues. The clonotype was recovered from an adult woman who had mild COVID-19 (a few samples of this study predate the infection). Cell type and time point are not known. The V and J genes are TRBV19 and TRBJ2-2; tentatively, D is TRBD1 or TRBD2 (5 bases each). Sequences were obtained from PBMCs or a T cell subset sorted from them (not recorded which). The CDR3 DNA sequence: TGTGCCAGTAGTACAAAAGCGGTGGGGCGGATTTTT. This gives the protein CASSTKAVGRIF.